The 21 T cell receptor beta chains given below trace back to one sample, sequenced in a study of T cell changes during pregnancy in multiple sclerosis. Generated by immunoSEQ multiplex PCR, the TCRdb table keeps only in-frame clones and is missing some. The sample consists of approximately 88,000 clones, roughly 94% of them appearing once. The sequences come from peripheral blood, collected in the third trimester of pregnancy. The receptors stem from a female donor with multiple sclerosis, enrolled in a pregnancy study.

This chain connects TRBV6-6 to TRBJ2-2; weak D call: TRBD1 (6 bases). The CDR3 is 13 residues long. V lost 2 bases and J lost 6, with 7 bases in between. Germline values: CDR1 MNHNY, CDR2 SVGAGI (reference sequence). In DNA, the CDR3 is TGTGCCAGCAGTTACCAGGGGTCCGGGGAGCTGTTTTTT. Translation: CASSYQGSGELFF.

The rearrangement joins TRBV30 to TRBJ1-6, with D possibly matching TRBD1 (6 bases). Trimming shortened V by 2 bases and J by 16 bases, and 27 bases separated the two germline ends. The CDR3 spans 16 residues. Germline V CDR1 and CDR2: GTSNPN, SVGIG (reference sequence). Here the CDR3 DNA reads TGTGCCTGGAGTCCCCTTGGGGGACAAGGACCCTCCGCGCTCCACTTT. Amino acid sequence: CAWSPLGGQGPSALHF.

The chain links TRBV19 to TRBJ2-1; possibly TRBD2 for D (8 bases). Trimming cost V 3 bases and J 8 bases, with 17 bases left between them. Germline V lookup: CDR1 LNHDA, CDR2 SQIVND (reference sequence). This CDR3 spans 15 amino acids. CDR3 residues: CASSMTGGGTDEQFF. CDR3 nucleotides: TGTGCCAGTAGTATGACGGGAGGGGGCACCGATGAGCAGTTCTTC.

The V call is TRBV27, the J call TRBJ2-1, with 8 bases fitting TRBD2. In germline, CDR1 is MNHEY, CDR2 SMNVEV (reference sequence). The CDR3 sequence is 15 residues long. V dropped 6 bases and J dropped 7; count of bases not matched to a gene: 11. The DNA for the CDR3 is TGTGCCAGCAGACGGGGGGGAGGCCGGGGTAATGAGCAGTTCTTC. Translation: CASRRGGGRGNEQFF.

This chain connects TRBV5-1 to TRBJ1-1; 8 bases match TRBD1. V trimming: 4 bases; J trimming: 6 bases; junction bases outside the gene matches: 11. Looked up from germline, CDR1 is SGHRS and CDR2 is YFSETQ. The CDR3 spans 15 residues. Here the CDR3 reads CASSGRTGRDAEAFF. The CDR3 DNA reads as TGCGCCAGCAGCGGAAGGACAGGGAGGGACGCTGAAGCTTTCTTT. The complete variable domain, with remaining parts taken from reference TRBV5-1 and TRBJ1-1, reads KAGVTQTPRYLIKTRGQQVTLSCSPISGHRSVSWYQQTPGQGLQFLFEYFSETQRNKGNFPGRFSGRQFSNSRSEMNVSTLELGDSALYLCASSGRTGRDAEAFFGQGTRLTVV.

This chain uses TRBV5-1 with TRBJ2-1; 15 nucleotides line up with TRBD2. J was trimmed by 10 bases and V by 4 bases; bases with no gene match: 6. Germline CDR1 and CDR2: SGHRS and YFSETQ. The CDR3 has 15 residues. The CDR3 sequence is CASSTGLAGGEEQFF. In DNA form, the CDR3 reads TGCGCCAGCAGCACTGGACTAGCGGGGGGGGAGGAGCAGTTCTTC. Combining the CDR3 with reference TRBV5-1 and TRBJ2-1 gives the whole variable domain KAGVTQTPRYLIKTRGQQVTLSCSPISGHRSVSWYQQTPGQGLQFLFEYFSETQRNKGNFPGRFSGRQFSNSRSEMNVSTLELGDSALYLCASSTGLAGGEEQFFGPGTRLTVL.

V and J are TRBV30 and TRBJ1-1; D is possibly TRBD1 (5 bases). The length of the CDR3 is 14 residues. Trimming shortened V by 0 bases and J by 8 bases, and 16 bases separated the two germline ends. Germline assignment: CDR1 GTSNPN and CDR2 SVGIG (reference sequence). CDR3 residues: CAWSVSPVGAEAFF. The CDR3 DNA reads as TGTGCCTGGAGTGTTAGTCCAGTTGGGGCCGAAGCTTTCTTT.

The chain is built from TRBV14 and TRBJ1-1; D perhaps matches TRBD1 (5 bases). CDR3 length: 15 amino acids. V lost 3 bases and J lost 6, with 17 bases in between. Germline lookup yields CDR1 SGHDN and CDR2 FVKESK. DNA of the CDR3: TGTGCCAGCAGCCAGCCCCTCGGGGGACGGGCTGAAGCTTTCTTT. Translation: CASSQPLGGRAEAFF. Full variable domain (missing parts from reference TRBV14 and TRBJ1-1): EAGVTQFPSHSVIEKGQTVTLRCDPISGHDNLYWYRRVMGKEIKFLLHFVKESKQDESGMPNNRFLAERTGGTYSTLKVQPAELEDSGVYFCASSQPLGGRAEAFFGQGTRLTVV.

The chain has TRBV5-1 and TRBJ2-7, with D perhaps matching TRBD1 (6 bases). Germline V gives CDR1 SGHRS, CDR2 YFSETQ. V was cut by 5 bases and J by 0 bases, with 12 bases left in between. The CDR3 length is 14 residues. The CDR3 DNA is TGCGCCAGCAGGACACAACAGGGCTCCTACGAGCAGTACTTC. Translating gives CASRTQQGSYEQYF.

V usage is TRBV27 and J usage is TRBJ2-1; the match to TRBD2 covers 8 bases. The V and J ends lost 3 bases and 8 bases, in that order; junction bases with no gene match: 15. The CDR3 loop spans 17 amino acids. Germline V gene sequence: CDR1 MNHEY, CDR2 SMNVEV (reference sequence). The CDR3 region has the DNA TGTGCCAGCAGTTTGGGGCAGAGCGGGAGATTTGTTTATGAGCAGTTCTTC. Amino acids: CASSLGQSGRFVYEQFF.

The rearrangement uses TRBV19 and TRBJ1-5, with D possibly TRBD1 on 6 matching bases. The CDR3 spans 14 residues. Germline V gives CDR1 LNHDA, CDR2 SQIVND (reference sequence). Between the trimmed V and J ends, which lost 6 bases and 4 bases, there was a span of 13 bases. The DNA for the CDR3 is TGTGCCAGTAGATCCCGGACAGATAATCAGCCCCAGCATTTT. It translates to CASRSRTDNQPQHF. The full variable domain, with the rest looked up from reference TRBV19 and TRBJ1-5, is DGGITQSPKYLFRKEGQNVTLSCEQNLNHDAMYWYRQDPGQGLRLIYYSQIVNDFQKGDIAEGYSVSREKKESFPLTVTSAQKNPTAFYLCASRSRTDNQPQHFGDGTRLSIL.

The V gene is TRBV7-8, the J gene TRBJ1-2, with 8 bases that match TRBD1. This CDR3 spans 13 amino acids. The germline V gene encodes CDR1 SGHVS and CDR2 FQNEAQ. J lost 6 bases, V lost 2 bases, and 2 bases had no gene match. The chain's CDR3 is CASSLTRGHGYTF. CDR3 coding DNA: TGTGCCAGCAGCTTAACCAGGGGGCATGGCTACACCTTC.

This clone was counted between two and nine times. This sequence joins TRBV30 and TRBJ1-1, with a possible D match to TRBD1 (5 bases). This CDR3 has 13 residues. Germline V CDR1 and CDR2: GTSNPN, SVGIG (reference sequence). The CDR3 spells CAFQRQTNTEAFF. In DNA, the CDR3 is TGTGCTTTCCAACGACAGACGAACACTGAAGCTTTCTTT.

This clone appeared once. The chain is built from TRBV15 and TRBJ1-2; 12 bases align to TRBD1. There are 13 residues in the CDR3. V was pared by 6 bases and J by 8 bases, with 4 bases of the junction left unmatched. Germline CDR1 reads LNHNV; CDR2 reads YYDKDF (reference sequence). The CDR3 spells CATRGQGAKGYTF. CDR3 nucleotides: TGTGCCACCAGGGGACAGGGGGCGAAAGGCTACACCTTC.

This chain links TRBV2 with TRBJ2-2; TRBD2 aligns across 8 bases. The V gene end was trimmed by 6 bases and the J gene end by 3 bases; junction bases not matched to a gene: 6. CDR1 and CDR2 from the germline V gene are SNHLY and FYNNEI. The CDR3 is 15 amino acids. The CDR3: CASSVTSGYTGELFF. Written as DNA, the CDR3 is TGTGCCAGCAGCGTAACTAGCGGATACACCGGGGAGCTGTTTTTT.

The chain joins TRBV19 to TRBJ2-2, with TRBD2 as a possible D gene (6 bases). The germline V and J ends were trimmed by 5 bases and 7 bases, with 17 bases remaining between them. The germline gives CDR1 LNHDA, CDR2 SQIVND (reference sequence). The length of the CDR3 is 15 residues. The CDR3: CASSPRLERGGELFF. The CDR3 region has the DNA TGTGCCAGTAGTCCCCGACTAGAGAGGGGCGGGGAGCTGTTTTTT.

The chain joins TRBV6-1 to TRBJ1-1, with D possibly TRBD1 on 5 matching bases. Between the trimmed V and J ends, which lost 6 bases and 1 base, there was a span of 9 bases. This CDR3 spans 13 amino acids. Germline lookup yields CDR1 MNHNS and CDR2 SASEGT. Written as DNA, the CDR3 is TGTGCCAGCAGGCTTGGACAGAACACTGAAGCTTTCTTT. Residues: CASRLGQNTEAFF.

This clone was counted once. The rearrangement uses TRBV7-9 and TRBJ2-1; 7 bases map to TRBD1. The V gene's germline CDR1 is SEHNR and CDR2 FQNEAQ (reference sequence). Unmatched junction bases numbered 10, after V lost 7 bases and J lost 10 bases. This CDR3 contains 13 residues. The DNA for the CDR3 is TGTGCCAGCACCTCAGGGGGTTGGTACGAGCAGTTCTTC. Translated: CASTSGGWYEQFF.

V is TRBV6-1 and J is TRBJ1-5; 10 nucleotides match TRBD1. The CDR3 length is 14 residues. Germline-derived CDR1 and CDR2 are MNHNS and SASEGT. The junction had 1 base not matched to a gene; V was cut back by 6 bases and J by 2 bases. The DNA of the CDR3 is TGTGCCAGCAGCGGGACAGGGGGCAATCAGCCCCAGCATTTT. Encoded protein: CASSGTGGNQPQHF.

The V and J genes are TRBV19 and TRBJ2-1, with a tentative D call TRBD1 (5 bases). The germline CDR1 and CDR2 sequences are LNHDA and SQIVND (reference sequence). The ends were cut back, 3 bases at V and 6 bases at J, with 15 bases in the middle. The length of the CDR3 is 15 residues. The CDR3 loop reads CASSIYPDSRNEQFF. CDR3 nucleotide sequence: TGTGCCAGTAGTATTTACCCCGACAGTCGCAATGAGCAGTTCTTC.

J is TRBJ2-7 and V is TRBV11-2, with 8 bases fitting TRBD2. With V trimmed by 6 bases and J by 2 bases, 9 bases remained unmatched. Per the germline V gene, CDR1 is SGHAT and CDR2 is FQNNGV. The CDR3 length is 15 residues. This CDR3 reads CASSPAAGGAYEQYF. CDR3 DNA: TGTGCCAGCAGTCCCGCGGCGGGAGGAGCCTACGAGCAGTACTTC.